This T cell receptor beta chain was sequenced in a study of T cell responses to AZD1222 COVID-19 vaccine. Sequencing used immunoSEQ multiplex PCR; TCRdb keeps in-frame clones, though not all of them. In the table there are 150,000 to 200,000 clones, around 93% of which are singletons. V dropped 1 base and J dropped 0 bases, with 13 bases sitting between them. CDR1 is KGHSH, CDR2 LQKENI, per germline. This CDR3 comprises 16 residues. Study-level results: At baseline, seropositivity was found in only 5 to 7 AZD1222 recipients. Spike-specific TCR repertoires showed rising breadth and depth after two AZD1222 doses. There were mostly white British donors and more females than males, and clonal diversity was possibly underestimated.

Concerning this clone: Its target is unknown.

Sequencing used peripheral blood, obtained on day 0 of AZD1222 vaccination. The V call is TRBV18, the J call TRBJ2-7; D is undetermined. This sequence originates from an adult in good health. The CDR3 DNA reads TGTGCCAGCTCACCACTTGCAGATCCTCTCTCCTACGAGCAGTACTTC. Translation gives CASSPLADPLSYEQYF. Supplemented by reference TRBV18 and TRBJ2-7, the full variable domain reads NAGVMQNPRHLVRRRGQEARLRCSPMKGHSHVYWYRQLPEEGLKFMVYLQKENIIDESGMPKERFSAEFPKEGPSILRIQQVVRGDSAAYFCASSPLADPLSYEQYFGPGTRLTVT.